These T cell receptor beta chains were read from a single sample in a study of identical twins. TCRdb re-analysed the 5' RACE reads in MiXCR, keeping a single row per CDR3 protein. In the table there are hundreds of thousands of distinct CDR3 sequences, roughly an eighth of which are singletons. This same sample was also part of a study on yellow fever vaccine responses in identical twins.

The sample comprised PBMCs. These receptors all stem from a woman between 18 and 29 years old in good health. Each CDR3 is given with its conserved first and last residue. The D gene is left open where the match is weak. Expanded clones get a size class; other rows say once, few or many, or leave the size out.

TRBV5-1	TRBD1	few	TRBJ2-7	14	TGCGCCAGCAGCTTGAGGGACAGAGACTACGAGCAGTACTTC	CASSLRDRDYEQYF
TRBV15	-	few	TRBJ1-1	15	TGTGCCACCAGCAGAGCACGACTGTTGAACACTGAAGCTTTCTTT	CATSRARLLNTEAFF
TRBV12-3/TRBV12-4	TRBD2	few	TRBJ2-1	10	TGTGTCGCGGGGGGGCATGAGCAGTTCTTC	CVAGGHEQFF
TRBV27	-	-	TRBJ1-6	15	TGTGCCAGCAGTTTGGGGGGGGCTTTTGATTCACCCCTCCACTTT	CASSLGGAFDSPLHF
TRBV7-2	-	few	TRBJ2-3	15	TGTGCCAGCAGCCTCCCCGGGGGACTCCGCGATACGCAGTATTTT	CASSLPGGLRDTQYF
TRBV11-2	TRBD1	-	TRBJ2-5	16	TGTGCCAGCAGCCTTTCCATGACAGGGATGCAAGAGACCCAGTACTTC	CASSLSMTGMQETQYF
TRBV19	TRBD2	many	TRBJ2-1	15	TGTGCCAGTAGACCGGGACTAGCGGTCTACAATGAGCAGTTCTTC	CASRPGLAVYNEQFF
TRBV5-1	TRBD2	once	TRBJ2-7	17	TGCGCCAGCAGCCACGGCAAGGTAGCGGGAGCCCTAGGGAAGCAGTACTTC	CASSHGKVAGALGKQYF
TRBV7-8	TRBD2	-	TRBJ2-7	16	TGTGCCAGCAGCCCAAGCCGGACTAGCGGCACCTACGAGCAGTACTTC	CASSPSRTSGTYEQYF
TRBV5-1	TRBD2	few	TRBJ2-7	15	TGCGCCAGCAGCCCTGGGGGGGTACTTTCCTACGAGCAGTACTTC	CASSPGGVLSYEQYF
TRBV5-1	-	-	TRBJ2-5	13	TGCGCCAGCAGCGGGGCAGACGGAGAGACCCAGTACTTC	CASSGADGETQYF
TRBV12-3/TRBV12-4	-	-	TRBJ2-7	12	TGTGCCAGCGCGATCGATTCCTACGAGCAGTACTTC	CASAIDSYEQYF
TRBV9	TRBD1	few	TRBJ1-1	15	TGTGCCAGCAGCGAGGGACAGGGCCCCAACACTGAAGCTTTCTTT	CASSEGQGPNTEAFF
TRBV11-2	-	-	TRBJ1-1	14	TGTGCCAGCAGCTTAGAACTCCTGAACACTGAAGCTTTCTTT	CASSLELLNTEAFF
TRBV20-1	-	few	TRBJ2-3	14	TGCAGTGCTAGTCAGGCGATTCCCACAGATACGCAGTATTTT	CSASQAIPTDTQYF
TRBV24-1	TRBD2	-	TRBJ2-1	16	TGTGCCACCAGTGTCGGACTAGCCGGGATCTTCAATGAGCAGTTCTTC	CATSVGLAGIFNEQFF
TRBV19	-	-	TRBJ2-6	18	TGTGCCAGTAGCCCACGGGAGTACACGTTCTCTGGGGCCAACGTCCTGACTTTC	CASSPREYTFSGANVLTF
TRBV18	TRBD2	-	TRBJ2-1	20	TGTGCCAGCTCACCGTACGAAGTCCTAATGTATAGCGGGAGGGCCGGTGAGCAGTTCTTC	CASSPYEVLMYSGRAGEQFF
TRBV10-3	TRBD1	many	TRBJ2-3	15	TGTGCCATCAGTGCCCCGGGACAGAACACAGATACGCAGTATTTT	CAISAPGQNTDTQYF
TRBV12-3/TRBV12-4	-	few	TRBJ2-2	15	TGTGCCAGCAGCCCTTCGGGGCGTGACACCGGGGAGCTGTTTTTT	CASSPSGRDTGELFF
TRBV13	-	few	TRBJ1-1	15	TGTGCCAGCAGCTGGTGGACAGAGATGAACACTGAAGCTTTCTTT	CASSWWTEMNTEAFF
TRBV4-2	-	few	TRBJ2-1	16	TGTGCCAGCAGCCGATCTCCGGACCCGGGGTACAATGAGCAGTTCTTC	CASSRSPDPGYNEQFF
TRBV12-3/TRBV12-4	TRBD1	-	TRBJ2-1	17	TGTGCCAGCAGTTTTCCACCCGGACAGGTAACCTTGTATGAGCAGTTCTTC	CASSFPPGQVTLYEQFF
TRBV5-1	TRBD1	-	TRBJ2-2	15	TGCGCCAGCAGCGTGGACAGGGGGTTCACCGGGGAGCTGTTTTTT	CASSVDRGFTGELFF
TRBV11-2	TRBD2	-	TRBJ2-7	15	TGTGCCAGCAGCTTGGAGGGACTAGTTACCTACGAGCAGTACTTC	CASSLEGLVTYEQYF
TRBV28	TRBD1	-	TRBJ1-1	16	TGTGCCAGCAGACCTAGGGACAGACGGAGTGACACTGAAGCTTTCTTT	CASRPRDRRSDTEAFF
TRBV7-2	-	-	TRBJ2-1	14	TGTGCCAGCAGCTTACAGGGTTTTAGGTATGAGCAGTTCTTC	CASSLQGFRYEQFF
TRBV20-1	-	-	TRBJ2-1	15	TGCAGTGCTAGTGGGTGGGGACCCCTCGATAGTGAGCAGTTCTTC	CSASGWGPLDSEQFF
TRBV24-1	TRBD2	few	TRBJ2-1	18	TGTGCCACCAGTGATTCCCCCTATAGCGGGAGATCCTACAATGAGCAGTTCTTC	CATSDSPYSGRSYNEQFF
TRBV5-1	-	few	TRBJ2-2	15	TGCGCCAGCAGCTTGCAGCAGGGAGCAGCCGGGGAGCTGTTTTTT	CASSLQQGAAGELFF
TRBV24-1	-	-	TRBJ2-1	13	TGTGCCACCAGTGTCAGGGCCCTCGATGAGCAGTTCTTC	CATSVRALDEQFF
TRBV4-1	-	-	TRBJ2-2	13	TGCGCCAGCAGCCAAAGTTTCACCGGGGAGCTGTTTTTT	CASSQSFTGELFF
TRBV7-9	TRBD1	few	TRBJ2-5	15	TGTGCCAGCAGCTCATTCCAGGGGGTCTTGGAGACCCAGTACTTC	CASSSFQGVLETQYF
TRBV7-9	TRBD1	-	TRBJ1-2	15	TGTGCCAGCAGCTCCCGGGACAGAAATAACTATGGCTACACCTTC	CASSSRDRNNYGYTF
TRBV7-7	TRBD2	-	TRBJ2-3	18	TGTGCCCTCAGCACTTGGGCTAGCGGGGAACGTAGCACAGATACGCAGTATTTT	CALSTWASGERSTDTQYF
TRBV20-1	-	-	TRBJ1-6	13	TGCAGTGCCCTTCGGGGGGCTGGGTCACCCCTCCACTTT	CSALRGAGSPLHF
TRBV20-1	TRBD2	few	TRBJ2-4	16	TGCAGTGCGAGTCTTGGGACTACGGCGCTCAAAAACATTCAGTACTTC	CSASLGTTALKNIQYF
TRBV20-1	-	-	TRBJ2-3	15	TGCAGTGCTTCACCCTCTAGCGTGGCGACAGATACGCAGTATTTT	CSASPSSVATDTQYF
TRBV18	-	many	TRBJ1-6	13	TGTGCCAGCTCGGTAGCTGGGAATTCACCCCTCCACTTT	CASSVAGNSPLHF
TRBV12-3/TRBV12-4	TRBD2	-	TRBJ2-1	18	TGTGCCAGCAGTTTTTATGGGAGTCTAGCGGGGGGGCCGAATGAGCAGTTCTTC	CASSFYGSLAGGPNEQFF
TRBV10-3	TRBD2	many	TRBJ2-1	14	TGTGCCATCAGTTCTAGCGGCTCCTACAATGAGCAGTTCTTC	CAISSSGSYNEQFF
TRBV5-1	-	many	TRBJ1-4	13	TGCGCCAGCTCTGACAGGTTAAATGAAAAACTGTTTTTT	CASSDRLNEKLFF
TRBV5-1	-	many	TRBJ2-3	14	TGCGCCAGCAGCCCGGGCTACTCGTCAGATACGCAGTATTTT	CASSPGYSSDTQYF
TRBV12-3/TRBV12-4	TRBD2	-	TRBJ2-2	15	TGTGCCAGCAGTCCGGGGACTAGTCCAGCCGGGGAGCTGTTTTTT	CASSPGTSPAGELFF
TRBV27	-	-	TRBJ2-7	13	TGTGCCAGCAGTTTAAGCCCAGGTCTCGAGCAGTACTTC	CASSLSPGLEQYF
TRBV12-3/TRBV12-4	-	many	TRBJ2-5	13	TGTGCCAGCAGTTTTGGTCCGGCCAAGGCCCAGTACTTC	CASSFGPAKAQYF
TRBV6-1	-	few	TRBJ1-6	15	TGTGCCAGCAGTGAAGCGCTCGGGGTCAATTCACCCCTCCACTTT	CASSEALGVNSPLHF
TRBV6-5	-	few	TRBJ1-5	16	TGTGCCAGCAGTTCGGGGGGCGGGATGGGCAATCAGCCCCAGCATTTT	CASSSGGGMGNQPQHF
TRBV12-3/TRBV12-4	TRBD1	many	TRBJ2-2	14	TGTGCCAGCAGTCGAAAAGGGGGCCCCGGGGAGCTGTTTTTT	CASSRKGGPGELFF
TRBV18	TRBD2	many	TRBJ2-1	15	TGTGCCAGCTCACCCGGGACTAGCGCTTACAATGAGCAGTTCTTC	CASSPGTSAYNEQFF
TRBV7-9	TRBD2	-	TRBJ2-1	16	TGTGCCAGCAGCTTAGCCTCCGGGACTACCTACAATGAGCAGTTCTTC	CASSLASGTTYNEQFF
TRBV6-2/TRBV6-3	TRBD1	-	TRBJ1-2	11	TGTGCCAGCAGAGCCGGACAGGCGAGTTGCTTC	CASRAGQASCF
TRBV27	-	-	TRBJ1-2	13	TGTGCCAGCAGTTCTCCGGGAAACTATGGCTACACCTTC	CASSSPGNYGYTF
TRBV5-1	TRBD2	-	TRBJ2-7	18	TGCGCCAGCAGTGCTCAGGGGGCGAGGCCTAGCGGGAGTTACGAGCTGTACTTC	CASSAQGARPSGSYELYF